The 21 T cell receptor beta chains in this list originate from one sample, sequenced in a study of cytomegalovirus exposure and HLA in healthy donors. The PCR employed 60 Vbeta primers together with 13 Jbeta primers. Assay: immunoSEQ multiplex PCR; the TCRdb copy retains only in-frame clones and omits some. The data contain about 110,000 clones, 75% of them singletons. Material for sequencing was PBMCs. The receptors shown here come from a male donor in good health and CMV-seropositive.

This chain connects TRBV11-2 to TRBJ2-7, with D maybe TRBD2 (6 bases). Germline V gene sequence: CDR1 SGHAT, CDR2 FQNNGV. Trimming removed 5 bases at V and 3 bases at J, with 17 bases between. The CDR3 has 15 residues. The CDR3 DNA reads TGTGCCAGCAGCAGGGACTCTAGACCCCTCTACGAGCAGTACTTC. Its translation: CASSRDSRPLYEQYF. The whole variable domain, remainder taken from reference TRBV11-2 and TRBJ2-7, is EAGVAQSPRYKIIEKRQSVAFWCNPISGHATLYWYQQILGQGPKLLIQFQNNGVVDDSQLPKDRFSAERLKGVDSTLKIQPAKLEDSAVYLCASSRDSRPLYEQYFGPGTRLTVT.

This clone was seen just once. This sequence joins TRBV30 and TRBJ1-1, with D tentatively TRBD1 (6 bases). V lost 3 bases, J lost 0 bases, and 14 bases lay in between. Germline CDR1 and CDR2: GTSNPN and SVGIG (reference sequence). This CDR3 has 15 amino acids. CDR3 DNA sequence: TGTGCCTGGAGCATTCACAGGGCTTTGAACACTGAAGCTTTCTTT. Its translation is CAWSIHRALNTEAFF.

This chain links TRBV2 with TRBJ2-1; TRBD2 matches at 9 bases. V lost 10 bases to trimming and J lost 6 bases; unmatched junction nucleotides: 10. Germline V CDR1 and CDR2: SNHLY, FYNNEI. The CDR3 length is 14 residues. This chain's CDR3 is CATQVAGEFNEQFF. In DNA form, the CDR3 reads TGTGCCACCCAAGTAGCGGGAGAATTCAATGAGCAGTTCTTC.

This clone showed up just a few times. The chain combines TRBV30 with TRBJ2-7; 8 bases match TRBD1. The junction had 2 bases not matched to a gene; V was cut back by 5 bases and J by 2 bases. Germline V CDR1 and CDR2: GTSNPN, SVGIG (reference sequence). The CDR3 contains 12 residues. The CDR3 loop reads CAWADRAYEQYF. As DNA, the CDR3 is TGTGCCTGGGCGGACAGGGCCTACGAGCAGTACTTC. The variable domain in full, with the rest retrieved from reference TRBV30 and TRBJ2-7, is SQTIHQWPATLVQPVGSPLSLECTVEGTSNPNLYWYRQAAGRGLQLLFYSVGIGQISSEVPQNLSASRPQDRQFILSSKKLLLSDSGFYLCAWADRAYEQYFGPGTRLTVT.

V usage is TRBV7-2 and J usage is TRBJ1-5; possible D gene TRBD1, 6 bases. CDR3 size: 16 residues. V lost 5 bases and J lost 7, with 21 bases in between. CDR1 SGHTA and CDR2 FQGNSA come from the germline V gene. The CDR3 reads CASSAMGARVRQPQHF. CDR3 DNA sequence: TGTGCCAGCAGCGCCATGGGGGCGAGGGTGCGGCAGCCCCAGCATTTT.

The chain links TRBV4-3 to TRBJ2-2; unclear D gene. The CDR3 is 14 residues long. Germline lookup yields CDR1 LGHNA and CDR2 YSLEER. Deletions cut 0 bases from V and 6 bases from J, with 8 bases between. CDR3: CASSQEDQAGELFF. CDR3 in DNA: TGCGCCAGCAGCCAAGAAGACCAGGCCGGGGAGCTGTTTTTT.

This chain connects TRBV5-4 to TRBJ2-1, with 7 bases that match TRBD2. CDR1 is SGHNT and CDR2 is YYREEE in the germline V gene (reference sequence). J gave up 6 bases and V 4 bases, and 10 bases lay outside the gene matches. The CDR3 length is 15 residues. The DNA for the CDR3 is TGTGCCAGCAGCAAAGGGACTACGGGGATCAATGAGCAGTTCTTC. Encoded protein: CASSKGTTGINEQFF.

The CDR3 sequence: CASSEHGTGDSETQYF. CDR3 DNA sequence: TGTGCCAGCAGTGAGCACGGGACAGGGGATTCGGAGACCCAGTACTTC. This chain connects TRBV25-1 to TRBJ2-5, with TRBD1 matching over 10 bases. The CDR3 consists of 16 residues. Germline CDR1 reads MGHDK; CDR2 reads SYGVNS. V shed 3 bases, J shed 5 bases, and the junction held 9 bases outside the gene matches.

The chain recombines TRBV4-2 with TRBJ2-3; 8 bases fit TRBD2. Looked up from germline, CDR1 is LGHNA and CDR2 is YNFKEQ. The CDR3 totals 16 residues. Trimming took 0 bases from V and 4 from J; bases not matched to a gene: 6. DNA of the CDR3: TGTGCCAGCAGCCAAGAGGGAACGGGAGGGGCAGATACGCAGTATTTT. Residues: CASSQEGTGGADTQYF.

The V and J genes are TRBV29-1 and TRBJ1-1; D remains ambiguous. Deletions cut 1 base from V and 4 bases from J, with 4 bases between. The CDR3 totals 11 residues. Germline CDR1 and CDR2: SQVTM and ANQGSEA. DNA for the CDR3: TGCAGCGTTGAAGGGAGCACTGAAGCTTTCTTT. Translation: CSVEGSTEAFF. Combining the CDR3 with reference TRBV29-1 and TRBJ1-1 gives the whole variable domain SAVISQKPSRDICQRGTSLTIQCQVDSQVTMMFWYRQQPGQSLTLIATANQGSEATYESGFVIDKFPISRPNLTFSTLTVSNMSPEDSSIYLCSVEGSTEAFFGQGTRLTVV.

In this sample, this clone turned up once. The rearrangement uses TRBV2 and TRBJ2-7; 10 nucleotides line up with TRBD1. The CDR3 has 14 amino acids. Trimming removed 6 bases from V and 3 bases from J; junction bases left unmatched: 5. Germline CDR1 SNHLY, CDR2 FYNNEI. CDR3: CASSGRDRGYEQYF. The CDR3 DNA reads as TGTGCCAGCAGCGGAAGGGACAGGGGCTACGAGCAGTACTTC.

The genes are TRBV7-3 and TRBJ2-3; 11 bases are shared with TRBD2. The CDR3 consists of 18 residues. In germline, CDR1 is SGHTA, CDR2 FQGTGA. J lost 7 bases, V lost 2 bases, and 14 bases had no gene match. The CDR3 bases are TGTGCCAGCAGCTTAGTTGGGTCACTAGCGGGAGTCGAGAATACGCAGTATTTT. Translating it yields CASSLVGSLAGVENTQYF.

The chain links TRBV19 to TRBJ2-7, with a tentative D call TRBD1 (6 bases). V dropped 5 bases and J dropped 0 bases, with 14 bases sitting between them. This CDR3 comprises 15 residues. Germline CDR1 and CDR2: LNHDA and SQIVND (reference sequence). The CDR3 DNA follows: TGTGCCAGTAGTGCAGGGACACCGAGCTCCTACGAGCAGTACTTC. Its protein product is CASSAGTPSSYEQYF. Combining the CDR3 with reference TRBV19 and TRBJ2-7 gives the whole variable domain DGGITQSPKYLFRKEGQNVTLSCEQNLNHDAMYWYRQDPGQGLRLIYYSQIVNDFQKGDIAEGYSVSREKKESFPLTVTSAQKNPTAFYLCASSAGTPSSYEQYFGPGTRLTVT.

In DNA, the CDR3 is TGTGCCAGCAGGAAACTGGGACAGGGTCAGGACGAGCAGTACTTC. Translated, it gives CASRKLGQGQDEQYF. This chain links TRBV2 with TRBJ2-7; 9 bases are a match to TRBD1. This CDR3 comprises 15 residues. CDR1 and CDR2 from the germline V gene are SNHLY and FYNNEI. The V and J ends lost 6 bases and 5 bases, in that order; junction bases with no gene match: 11.

The chain recombines TRBV7-3 with TRBJ2-1, with TRBD2 as a possible D gene (6 bases). V was shortened by 2 bases and J by 2 bases, with 22 bases between the two germline ends. CDR1 and CDR2 (germline): SGHTA, FQGTGA. The CDR3 length is 19 residues. This CDR3 reads CASSLGGSGWGGTYNEQFF. For the CDR3, the DNA is TGTGCCAGCAGCTTAGGGGGTAGCGGATGGGGAGGTACCTACAATGAGCAGTTCTTC. Looking up the rest from reference TRBV7-3 and TRBJ2-1 gives the full variable domain: GAGVSQTPSNKVTEKGKYVELRCDPISGHTALYWYRQSLGQGPEFLIYFQGTGAADDSGLPNDRFFAVRPEGSVSTLKIQRTERGDSAVYLCASSLGGSGWGGTYNEQFFGPGTRLTVL.

In DNA, the CDR3 is TGCGCCAGCAGCTTGACTGCATGGTCAGATACGCAGTATTTT. Protein product: CASSLTAWSDTQYF. The chain joins TRBV5-1 to TRBJ2-3; D not resolved. CDR1 and CDR2 from the germline V gene are SGHRS and YFSETQ. The CDR3 has 14 residues. The germline V and J ends were trimmed by 1 base and 4 bases, with 10 bases remaining between them.

The chain joins TRBV11-3 to TRBJ1-1, with TRBD1 as a possible D gene (5 bases). V dropped 3 bases and J dropped 1 base, with 6 bases sitting between them. The CDR3 consists of 13 residues. Germline CDR1 and CDR2: SGHNT and YENEEA. The CDR3 region is CASSLGGNTEAFF. The CDR3, as DNA: TGTGCCAGCAGCTTGGGGGGGAACACTGAAGCTTTCTTT.

V is TRBV6-1 and J is TRBJ1-1; D is uncertain. CDR1 and CDR2 from the germline V gene are MNHNS and SASEGT. This CDR3 is 13 amino acids long. The V gene lost 4 bases and the J gene lost 1 base, with 7 bases spanning the gap. The CDR3 sequence: CASSAQWNTEAFF. In DNA form, the CDR3 reads TGTGCCAGCAGTGCCCAATGGAACACTGAAGCTTTCTTT.

The V and J genes are TRBV5-4 and TRBJ1-2; TRBD1 is a possible D gene (6 bases). CDR3 size: 13 residues. Trimming left V 0 bases short and J 8 bases short, with 11 bases between. CDR1 is SGHNT and CDR2 is YYREEE in the germline V gene (reference sequence). The CDR3 coding sequence is TGTGCCAGCAGCTTGGACAGGGTGAGGGGCTACACCTTC. Protein: CASSLDRVRGYTF.

The J gene is TRBJ1-5, the V gene TRBV15, with 9 nucleotides matching TRBD1. CDR1 and CDR2 (germline): LNHNV, YYDKDF (reference sequence). The CDR3 contains 17 residues. V shed 3 bases, J shed 0 bases, and the junction held 6 bases outside the gene matches. The CDR3 DNA follows: TGTGCCACCAGCAGGGGACAGGGATTTTATAGCAATCAGCCCCAGCATTTT. It yields the protein CATSRGQGFYSNQPQHF.

The rearrangement joins TRBV7-2 to TRBJ1-6; D is possibly TRBD1 (6 bases). The length of the CDR3 is 13 residues. The V and J ends lost 2 bases and 9 bases respectively, with 8 bases between them. The germline gives CDR1 SGHTA, CDR2 FQGNSA. As DNA, the CDR3 is TGTGCCAGCAGCTTACAACAGGGTTCACCCCTCCACTTT. Translated, it gives CASSLQQGSPLHF.